This T cell receptor (beta chain) was sequenced in a study of graft-versus-host responses after intestinal transplantation. Regarding this clone: Its cognate antigen is unknown.

V was pared by 2 bases and J by 1 base, with 8 bases between. The CDR3 is 13 residues long. CDR1 is SQVTM and CDR2 is ANQGSEA in the germline V gene. Sequencing was performed with immunoSEQ multiplex PCR; in TCRdb, only in-frame clones are kept and a portion is missing. The table lists under 95,000 clones, around 92% of them singletons. This TCR derives from a human donor who received an intestinal transplant. The V and J genes are TRBV29-1 and TRBJ1-1; no reliable D call. The material sequenced was unstimulated CD8+ T cells sorted from spleen or lymph node cells, taken before intestinal transplant. The CDR3 loop reads CSVEPDSNTEAFF. CDR3 bases: TGCAGCGTTGAACCTGACTCGAACACTGAAGCTTTCTTT.